Given below is one TCR beta chain in context. This clone was observed at least ten times. Its antigen is not yet known. No per-base quality is available; no much larger clone lies one base away. Before undergoing thyroid surgery, none of the patients had been given any kind of treatment. Using T-cell receptor beta sequencing, the study looked back at clinical samples from patients collected from 2012 to 2018. This record belongs to a study of metastatic and nonmetastatic thyroid tumors (dated by TCRdb to 2018 to 2021). Describing the broader study: The researchers compared repertoires between peripheral blood samples and tumor or nodule tissue samples from patients with malignant or benign thyroid disease. Study-wide findings and limitations: In both blood and tumor samples, TCR beta diversity was reported to be significantly higher in malignant tumors than in benign nodules.

Libraries were prepared through PCR. The data were produced on an Illumina HiSeq 4000. High-throughput sequencing was used to profile the CDR3 region of the TCR beta-chain in every patient. The authors' analysis ran thus. Drawing on CDR3 differences between clinicopathological groups, the researchers built a classifier meant to tell apart patients with distant-metastatic papillary thyroid cancer. Repertoire diversity was assessed with the Shannon index, and tumor-blood repertoire similarity with the Morisita-Horn index. TCRdb redid the processing of the public reads, applying fastp at Q25 and MiXCR, and retained in-frame beta chains. The V and J calls shown here were made by TCRdb, not taken from the authors' results. The sample yields tens of thousands of clones; 10% to 15% were counted once. The ten largest clones add up to about 5.3% of the sample. The junction carries 12 bases between V and J, which are trimmed by 5 bases and 5 bases respectively. The CDR3 numbers 13 residues from cysteine through phenylalanine. Only the CDR3 portion is preserved as DNA: 39 bases, with reading frame beginning at the first base. The germline V gene gives CDR1 as MDHEN and CDR2 as SYDVKM.

Sequencing was performed on blood. The source of this sequence is a female donor with papillary thyroid cancer or a benign thyroid nodule (not recorded which). Some clones in this sample may be carry-over from other donors' samples. The chain links TRBV28 with TRBJ1-2; 6 matching bases give a weak D call of TRBD1. The sequence in DNA is TGTGCCAGCAGTATCAACAGGGTATATGGCTACACCTTC. Its translation is CASSINRVYGYTF.